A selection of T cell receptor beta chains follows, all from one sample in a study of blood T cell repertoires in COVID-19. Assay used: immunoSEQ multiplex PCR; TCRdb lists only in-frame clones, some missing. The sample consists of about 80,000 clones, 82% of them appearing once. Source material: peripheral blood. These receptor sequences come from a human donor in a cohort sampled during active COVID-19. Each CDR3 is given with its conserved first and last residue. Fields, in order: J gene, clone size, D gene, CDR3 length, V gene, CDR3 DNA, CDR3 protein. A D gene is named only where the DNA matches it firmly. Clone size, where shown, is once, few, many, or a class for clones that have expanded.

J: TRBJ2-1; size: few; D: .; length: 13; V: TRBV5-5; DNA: TGTGCCAGCAGCCCCCGTTCCGGGGATGAGCAGTTCTTC; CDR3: CASSPRSGDEQFF
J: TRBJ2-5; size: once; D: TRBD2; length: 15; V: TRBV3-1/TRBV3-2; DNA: TGTGCCAGCAGCCCCGGGGGGATAGCGGGGTTGACCCAGTACTTC; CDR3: CASSPGGIAGLTQYF
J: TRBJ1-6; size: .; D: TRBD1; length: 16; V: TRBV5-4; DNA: TGTGCCAGCAGCTTGGGCGGGACAGGCCATAATTCACCCCTCCACTTT; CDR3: CASSLGGTGHNSPLHF
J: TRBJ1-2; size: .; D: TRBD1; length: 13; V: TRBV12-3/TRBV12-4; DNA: TGTGCCAGCAGTCGGGACAGGGGCGGAGGCTACACCTTC; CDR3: CASSRDRGGGYTF
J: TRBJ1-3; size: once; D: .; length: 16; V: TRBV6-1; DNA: TGTGCCAGCAGTGACCTGAGTAGGGGTTCTGGAAACACCATATATTTT; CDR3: CASSDLSRGSGNTIYF
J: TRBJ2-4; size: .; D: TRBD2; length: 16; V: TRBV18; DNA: TGTGCCAGCTCACCAGTGAGTCGGGGGGACCTAAACATTCAGTACTTC; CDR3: CASSPVSRGDLNIQYF
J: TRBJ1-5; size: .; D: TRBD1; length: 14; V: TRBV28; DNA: TGTGCCAGCAGTCCACAGGGGGGTGGTCAGCCCCAGCATTTT; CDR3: CASSPQGGGQPQHF
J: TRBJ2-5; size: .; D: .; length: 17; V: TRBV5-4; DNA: TGTGCCAGCAGCTTGGCCAAATTCGGGACATACCTAGAGACCCAGTACTTC; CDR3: CASSLAKFGTYLETQYF
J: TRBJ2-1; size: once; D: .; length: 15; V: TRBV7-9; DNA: TGTGCCAGCAGCTCCGGGACAACGGGGTACAATGAGCAGTTCTTC; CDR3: CASSSGTTGYNEQFF
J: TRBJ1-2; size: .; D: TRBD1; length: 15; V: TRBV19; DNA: TGTGCCAGCAGAGGGACAGGGTCGTCAAACTATGGCTACACCTTC; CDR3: CASRGTGSSNYGYTF
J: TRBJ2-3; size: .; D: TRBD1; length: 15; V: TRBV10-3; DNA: TGTGCCACAGGACAGGGTTTAACGAGGACAGATACGCAGTATTTT; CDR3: CATGQGLTRTDTQYF
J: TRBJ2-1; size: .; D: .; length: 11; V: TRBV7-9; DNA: TGTGCCAGCAGCGAGTACAATGAGCAGTTCTTC; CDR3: CASSEYNEQFF
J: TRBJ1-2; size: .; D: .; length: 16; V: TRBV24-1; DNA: TGTGCCACCAGTGATGCCCAGGGGTCTTCCTATGCTGGCTACACCTTC; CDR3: CATSDAQGSSYAGYTF
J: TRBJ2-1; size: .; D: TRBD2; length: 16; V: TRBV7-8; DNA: TGTGCCAGCAGGCAGACTAGCGGGGGGTCTTACAATGAGCAGTTCTTC; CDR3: CASRQTSGGSYNEQFF
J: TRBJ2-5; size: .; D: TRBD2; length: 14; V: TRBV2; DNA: TGTGCCAGCAGCTACGGGACTAACCAAGAGACCCAGTACTTC; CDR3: CASSYGTNQETQYF
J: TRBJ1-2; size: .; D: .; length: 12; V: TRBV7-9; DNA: TGTGCCAGCAGCTATGACAGCTATGGCTACACCTTC; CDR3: CASSYDSYGYTF
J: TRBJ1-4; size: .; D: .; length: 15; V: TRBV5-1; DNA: TGCGCCAGCAGTTACCGAGGGCTAGCTAATGAAAAACTGTTTTTT; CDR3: CASSYRGLANEKLFF
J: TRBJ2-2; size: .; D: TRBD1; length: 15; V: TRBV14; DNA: TGTGCCAGCAGTCGGACAGGGGGCAACACCGGGGAGCTGTTTTTT; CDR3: CASSRTGGNTGELFF
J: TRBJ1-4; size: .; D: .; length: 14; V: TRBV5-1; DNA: TGCGCCAGCAGCTTGGGCACCTCATGGTCGGAACTGTTTTTT; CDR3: CASSLGTSWSELFF